The 8 T cell receptor beta chains below all came from one sample that was sequenced in a study of blood T cell repertoires in COVID-19. This table comes from immunoSEQ multiplex PCR, and its TCRdb copy is limited to in-frame clones, with some not included. The top ten clones hold approximately 6.6% of a sample with 220,000 or so clones, 84% of them seen once. The sample taken for sequencing was PBMCs or T cells enriched from blood (not recorded which). The origin of the receptors is a middle-aged woman who had recovered from COVID-19.

This clone was found once. J is TRBJ1-2 and V is TRBV5-1, with unresolved D. Trimming took 0 bases from V and 4 from J, leaving 13 bases between them. The length of the CDR3 is 15 residues. The germline gives CDR1 SGHRS, CDR2 YFSETQ. The CDR3 here is CASSLAPGLAYGYTF. CDR3 DNA sequence: TGCGCCAGCAGCTTGGCCCCAGGTCTGGCCTATGGCTACACCTTC.

The chain joins TRBV5-1 to TRBJ2-1; 7 nucleotides match TRBD2. CDR3 size: 15 residues. V dropped 4 bases and J dropped 4; count of bases not matched to a gene: 8. Germline loops: CDR1 SGHRS, CDR2 YFSETQ. CDR3 in amino acids: CASSPEGRGYNEQFF. The CDR3 DNA follows: TGCGCCAGCAGCCCTGAGGGGCGGGGGTACAATGAGCAGTTCTTC. Together with reference TRBV5-1 and TRBJ2-1, the CDR3 gives the full variable domain: KAGVTQTPRYLIKTRGQQVTLSCSPISGHRSVSWYQQTPGQGLQFLFEYFSETQRNKGNFPGRFSGRQFSNSRSEMNVSTLELGDSALYLCASSPEGRGYNEQFFGPGTRLTVL.

The CDR3 region is CASSRQDRTEAFF. As DNA, the CDR3 is TGTGCCAGCAGCAGACAGGACCGCACTGAAGCTTTCTTT. This chain uses TRBV6-5 with TRBJ1-1; tentative D call: TRBD1 (6 bases). Trimming shortened V by 6 bases and J by 4 bases, and 12 bases separated the two germline ends. The germline V gene has CDR1 MNHEY and CDR2 SVGAGI. The length of the CDR3 is 13 residues.

This chain joins TRBV24-1 and TRBJ1-1, with 7 bases lining up with TRBD1. Germline V gene lookup returns CDR1 KGHDR and CDR2 SFDVKD. CDR3 length: 14 amino acids. V shed 7 bases and J 1 base; nucleotides not matched to a gene: 5. The CDR3 coding sequence is TGTGCCACCAGACCCGGGACAGAGAACACTGAAGCTTTCTTT. Translation gives CATRPGTENTEAFF.

V and J are TRBV7-8 and TRBJ1-6; 7 nucleotides agree with TRBD1. Unmatched junction bases numbered 4, after V lost 1 base and J lost 7 bases. This CDR3 region has 15 residues. Germline V CDR1 and CDR2: SGHVS, FQNEAQ. The CDR3 DNA reads as TGTGCCAGCAGCTTAGAGGGGACAGAGAATTCACCCCTCCACTTT. Protein product: CASSLEGTENSPLHF.

The chain has TRBV19 and TRBJ1-2; no firm D call. Germline V gives CDR1 LNHDA, CDR2 SQIVND (reference sequence). The CDR3 is 13 residues long. The ends were cut back, 0 bases at V and 14 bases at J, with 16 bases in the middle. The CDR3 DNA sequence: TGTGCCAGTAGTATAGATCTACGCAGGACTACGACCTTC. Translation gives CASSIDLRRTTTF. Full variable domain (outside the CDR3, taken from reference TRBV19 and TRBJ1-2): DGGITQSPKYLFRKEGQNVTLSCEQNLNHDAMYWYRQDPGQGLRLIYYSQIVNDFQKGDIAEGYSVSREKKESFPLTVTSAQKNPTAFYLCASSIDLRRTTTFGSGTRLTVV.

The CDR3 sequence: CAWSSLYRGNTDTQYF. The CDR3 bases are TGTGCCTGGAGTTCACTCTACAGGGGGAACACAGATACGCAGTATTTT. V and J are TRBV30 and TRBJ2-3; 8 nucleotides match TRBD1. The CDR3 consists of 16 residues. Unmatched junction bases numbered 9, after V lost 2 bases and J lost 2 bases. Germline V lookup: CDR1 GTSNPN, CDR2 SVGIG (reference sequence).

The chain is built from TRBV10-1 and TRBJ2-1; TRBD2 agrees at 10 bases. Germline-derived CDR1 and CDR2 are WNHNN and SYGVQD (reference sequence). The CDR3 totals 15 residues. With 4 bases clipped from V and 7 bases from J, the junction kept 7 bases outside the gene matches. The CDR3 DNA follows: TGCGCCAGCAGTGTTTCAACTAGCGGGATTAATGAGCAGTTCTTC. The encoded protein is CASSVSTSGINEQFF.